This T cell receptor beta chain emerged from a study of cytomegalovirus exposure and HLA in healthy donors. The data were produced by immunoSEQ multiplex PCR, yet TCRdb's version contains in-frame clones alone and is incomplete. The table records about 140,000 clones, 86% of them present only once. Trimming took off 6 bases at V and 0 bases at J, with 9 bases between the two ends. The CDR3 length is 13 residues. Germline CDR1 is SNHLY and CDR2 is FYNNEI. Sequenced: PBMCs. The clonotype originates from a man between 18 and 29 years old in good health and CMV-seronegative. The rearrangement uses TRBV2 and TRBJ2-7; D gene unclear. The CDR3 DNA sequence: TGTGCCAGCAGCTTTTTTAGCTCCTACGAGCAGTACTTC. It translates to CASSFFSSYEQYF. Combining the CDR3 with reference TRBV2 and TRBJ2-7 gives the whole variable domain EPEVTQTPSHQVTQMGQEVILRCVPISNHLYFYWYRQILGQKVEFLVSFYNNEISEKSEIFDDQFSVERPDGSNFTLKIRSTKLEDSAMYFCASSFFSSYEQYFGPGTRLTVT.